Given below is one T cell receptor beta chain in context. Its antigen is undetermined. The data belong to a study of shared clonotypes between healthy human individuals. Study in general: Donors consisted of two women and three men between 18 and 49. The study, taken as a whole, reports: Rarefaction indicated that sorted-subset sequencing remained incomplete although depth was large.

Here immunoSEQ multiplex PCR was the method, and the copy in TCRdb shows in-frame clones only, minus some. The profile covers fewer than 400,000 clones, with about 74% appearing a single time and 10% to 13% taken by the ten largest. V was pared by 1 base and J by 3 bases, with 7 bases of the junction left unmatched. The germline V gene encodes CDR1 LGHNA and CDR2 YNFKEQ. This CDR3 has 17 residues. Sequences were obtained from memory CD4+ T cells sorted from blood. Subset here: CD45RA-negative fraction. This receptor was obtained from a man aged 30 to 39 in good health. The chain joins TRBV4-2 to TRBJ2-5, with 11 bases identical to TRBD2. CDR3 residues: CASSQGVAGGPEETQYF. The CDR3 DNA follows: TGTGCCAGCAGCCAAGGGGTAGCGGGAGGGCCGGAAGAGACCCAGTACTTC.